The 28 T cell receptor beta chains below were found in one sample sequenced in a study of regulatory T cells in long-lasting Graves disease (dated by TCRdb to the early 2020s). What the time point label conveys for this sample: newly diagnosed GD, antithyroid drugs for less than 3 months. For both TCR sequencing and RNA sequencing, RNA was extracted from PBMCs using TRIzol. Library construction relied on multiplex PCR. The run used an Illumina HiSeq 4000. TCR beta libraries were built with iRepertoire HTBI primers and Arm-PCR amplification of CDR3 regions. TCRdb itself trimmed the public reads at Q25 with fastp, ran MiXCR and retained productive beta chains. Rows are combined by CDR3 protein, so each entry shows the most common genes and DNA. The sample has under 450,000 distinct CDR3 sequences on record, about a sixth of them singletons. The ten top clones hold roughly 21% of the sample. These same records also appear under a second study, on T cells in Graves' hyperthyroidism and ophthalmopathy.

Source: peripheral blood mononuclear cells (PBMCs), taken at new diagnosis, from a patient treated with antithyroid drugs. The source is a woman under 30 with Graves disease. Donor details come from another sample of the same person, matched by shared clones.

CDR3 in DNA: TGCAGTGCTAGAGATTCGGGGGGGGCCCTTCGGGAGCAGTACTTC. This translates into CSARDSGGALREQYF. This sequence joins TRBV20-1 and TRBJ2-7, with TRBD2 identical over 8 bases. CDR3 length equals 15 residues. The V gene's germline CDR1 is DFQATT and CDR2 SNEGSKA (reference sequence). Unmatched junction bases numbered 11, after V lost 0 bases and J lost 7 bases.

There are many counts of this clonotype. The chain has TRBV5-1 and TRBJ1-2; 7 positions match TRBD1. With V trimmed by 1 base and J by 4 bases, 10 bases remained unmatched. The CDR3 length is 16 residues. Per germline, CDR1 SGHRS and CDR2 YFSETQ. The CDR3 loop reads CASSLSGTATGYGYTF. CDR3 bases: TGCGCCAGCAGCTTGTCCGGGACAGCCACAGGCTATGGCTACACCTTC.

The chain recombines TRBV29-1 with TRBJ2-5, with 8 nucleotides matching TRBD1. V was clipped by 7 bases and J by 5 bases; unmatched bases: 9. CDR1 is SQVTM and CDR2 is ANQGSEA in the germline V gene. The CDR3 consists of 13 residues. The DNA of the CDR3 is TGCAGCGCATACAGGGGGGAATCGGAGACCCAGTACTTC. Protein: CSAYRGESETQYF.

This clonotype was seen at least ten times. The chain carries TRBV11-2 and TRBJ2-5; D uncertain. CDR1 SGHAT and CDR2 FQNNGV come from the germline V gene. V was pared by 0 bases and J by 2 bases, with 13 bases between. There are 16 residues in the CDR3. CDR3 in DNA: TGTGCCAGCAGCTTAGATCTCCCGAGAGAACAAGAGACCCAGTACTTC. Translated, it gives CASSLDLPREQETQYF.

V gene TRBV12-3 or TRBV12-4 combines with J gene TRBJ2-2, with TRBD1 identical over 9 bases. The length of the CDR3 is 14 residues. The J segment lost 3 bases and the V segment lost 11 bases, leaving 7 bases of the junction unmatched. The chain's CDR3 is CAGEQGADTGELFF. The CDR3 DNA sequence: TGTGCCGGGGAACAGGGGGCTGACACCGGGGAGCTGTTTTTT.

This clonotype was recorded at least ten times. V is TRBV12-3 or TRBV12-4 and J is TRBJ2-1; D possibly corresponds to TRBD2 (7 bases). There are 17 residues in the CDR3. The ends were cut back, 4 bases at V and 0 bases at J, with 16 bases in the middle. This CDR3 reads CASSSHLGGVSYNEQFF. The CDR3 nucleotides read TGTGCCAGCAGTTCCCACCTAGGGGGGGTCTCCTACAATGAGCAGTTCTTC.

The chain couples TRBV5-5 to TRBJ2-3; either TRBD1 or TRBD2 may fit D (5 bases each). The V gene's germline CDR1 is SGHKS and CDR2 YYEKEE (reference sequence). Trimming took 2 bases from V and 8 from J, leaving 15 bases between them. The CDR3 sequence is 14 residues long. The CDR3 loop reads CASSFGTPSATQYF. CDR3 nucleotides: TGTGCCAGCAGCTTCGGGACCCCCTCGGCTACGCAGTATTTT.

This clonotype was counted only a few times. V and J are TRBV25-1 and TRBJ2-1, with TRBD1 as a possible D gene (6 bases). CDR3 length equals 14 residues. CDR1 and CDR2 from the germline V gene are MGHDK and SYGVNS. V gave up 4 bases and J gave up 0 bases, with 7 bases separating them. CDR3 sequence: CASSGQASYNEQFF. The CDR3 DNA follows: TGTGCCAGCAGTGGACAGGCCTCCTACAATGAGCAGTTCTTC. Combining the CDR3 with reference TRBV25-1 and TRBJ2-1 gives the whole variable domain EADIYQTPRYLVIGTGKKITLECSQTMGHDKMYWYQQDPGMELHLIHYSYGVNSTEKGDLSSESTVSRIRTEHFPLTLESARPSHTSQYLCASSGQASYNEQFFGPGTRLTVL.

This clonotype was detected ten times or more. The J gene is TRBJ1-3, the V gene TRBV12-3 or TRBV12-4, with 7 bases aligning to TRBD1. The CDR3 totals 15 residues. V shed 6 bases and J 1 base; nucleotides not matched to a gene: 6. The CDR3 region is CASSLGQPSGNTIYF. The CDR3, as DNA: TGTGCCAGCAGCTTGGGACAGCCTTCTGGAAACACCATATATTTT.

The V and J genes are TRBV12-3 or TRBV12-4 and TRBJ1-2, with D uncertain. This CDR3 contains 11 residues. Trimming took off 1 base at V and 7 bases at J, with 4 bases between the two ends. The chain's CDR3 is CASSLDGGYTF. DNA of the CDR3: TGTGCCAGCAGTTTAGACGGTGGCTACACCTTC.

The chain employs TRBV5-1 and TRBJ2-3; 10 positions agree with TRBD2. The germline CDR1 and CDR2 sequences are SGHRS and YFSETQ. The CDR3 loop spans 16 amino acids. Unmatched junction bases numbered 11, after V lost 3 bases and J lost 7 bases. CDR3 nucleotides: TGCGCCAGCAGCTCCATACCGGGGACTAGCGAGAATACGCAGTATTTT. This gives the protein CASSSIPGTSENTQYF.

This clonotype was observed a handful of times. An end of the junction differs from the germline gene, which may be a read error. The chain carries TRBV7-9 and TRBJ2-3, with TRBD1 matching over 8 bases. CDR1 and CDR2 (germline): SEHNR, FQNEAQ (reference sequence). This CDR3 is 16 amino acids long. CDR3 sequence reads: CASSPEQGEFTGTQYF. The CDR3 DNA reads TGTGCCAGCAGCCCCGAACAGGGGGAATTCACAGGTACGCAGTATTTT.

This clonotype has ten or more counts. The V gene is TRBV5-1, the J gene TRBJ1-5; D might be TRBD1 (5 bases). Trimming left V 2 bases short and J 7 bases short, with 13 bases between. The germline CDR1 and CDR2 sequences are SGHRS and YFSETQ. This CDR3 region has 14 residues. The CDR3 DNA sequence: TGCGCCAGCAGCTTAAACGGGGGTGGCCAGCCCCAGCATTTT. Its protein is CASSLNGGGQPQHF.

This clonotype was counted only a few times. The chain has TRBV10-2 and TRBJ1-5; unclear D gene. The CDR3 has 14 amino acids. CDR1 is WSHSY, CDR2 SAAADI, per germline. Trimming took off 3 bases at V and 0 bases at J, with 6 bases between the two ends. The CDR3 sequence: CASSEADSNQPQHF. Here the CDR3 DNA reads TGCGCCAGCAGTGAAGCAGATAGCAATCAGCCCCAGCATTTT.

This clonotype appeared many times. Its ends do not fully match the called genes, so a read error is possible. This rearrangement joins TRBV3-1 to TRBJ1-3, with a possible D match to TRBD1 (5 bases). The germline gives CDR1 LGHDT, CDR2 YNNKEL (reference sequence). The CDR3 totals 14 residues. The CDR3 loop is CASSQGSSGNTIYF. CDR3 bases: TGCGCCAGCAGCCAGGGTTCCAGTGGAAACACCATATATTTT.

There are many counts of this clonotype. This chain uses TRBV27 with TRBJ1-1; D unresolved. Germline V lookup: CDR1 MNHEY, CDR2 SMNVEV (reference sequence). V dropped 9 bases and J dropped 4 bases, with 15 bases sitting between them. CDR3 length: 13 residues. Written as DNA, the CDR3 is TGTGCCAGTGTCGGAGAGACGGTCACTGAAGCTTTCTTT. This translates into CASVGETVTEAFF.

This clonotype was seen at least ten times. This chain joins TRBV13 and TRBJ2-7; D may be TRBD1 (6 bases). Germline V CDR1 and CDR2: PRHDT, FYEKMQ (reference sequence). Trimming shortened V by 6 bases and J by 6 bases, and 15 bases separated the two germline ends. This CDR3 spans 13 amino acids. The CDR3 spells CASSPQGSREQYF. CDR3 DNA sequence: TGTGCCAGCAGTCCACAGGGATCGCGCGAGCAGTACTTC.

The table lists this clonotype with a count of one. This chain links TRBV19 with TRBJ1-4; D remains unclear. Trimming pared 5 bases from V and 8 bases from J, leaving 9 bases between. CDR3 length: 12 residues. CDR1 and CDR2 from the germline V gene are LNHDA and SQIVND (reference sequence). The CDR3 nucleotides are TGTGCCAGTAGTCATCCACTCGAAAAACTGTTTTTT. It translates to CASSHPLEKLFF.

The V and J genes are TRBV18 and TRBJ1-5; tentative D call: TRBD1 (6 bases). The V gene's germline CDR1 is KGHSH and CDR2 LQKENI. The CDR3 length is 15 residues. V dropped 7 bases and J dropped 0 bases, with 13 bases sitting between them. The CDR3 DNA reads as TGTGCCAGCTGTCGAGAGGGGGATAGCAATCAGCCCCAGCATTTT. Amino acids: CASCREGDSNQPQHF.

This clonotype was seen at least ten times. V is TRBV3-1 and J is TRBJ1-6; 7 nucleotides match TRBD1. Germline loops: CDR1 LGHDT, CDR2 YNNKEL (reference sequence). The V and J ends lost 4 bases and 10 bases, in that order; junction bases with no gene match: 16. CDR3 length: 17 residues. DNA of the CDR3: TGTGCCAGCAGCCCCTTTCGACAGGGAAGCCTCAAGTCACCCCTCCACTTT. The encoded protein is CASSPFRQGSLKSPLHF.

This chain links TRBV19 with TRBJ2-4; the match to TRBD1 covers 7 bases. The length of the CDR3 is 16 residues. The V gene end was trimmed by 1 base and the J gene end by 1 base; junction bases not matched to a gene: 4. Germline CDR1 and CDR2: LNHDA and SQIVND (reference sequence). As DNA, the CDR3 is TGTGCCAGTAGTATAGGCAGGGGGTCGGCCAAAAACATTCAGTACTTC. This translates into CASSIGRGSAKNIQYF.

This chain joins TRBV19 and TRBJ1-5; no firm D call. The V gene's germline CDR1 is LNHDA and CDR2 SQIVND (reference sequence). The length of the CDR3 is 17 residues. Trimming left V 2 bases short and J 1 base short, with 15 bases between. CDR3 loop: CASSIMGMGASNQPQHF. Here the CDR3 DNA reads TGTGCCAGTAGTATAATGGGGATGGGCGCCAGCAATCAGCCCCAGCATTTT.

This clonotype was found many times. The chain uses TRBV28 and TRBJ1-2; D not resolved. Germline V lookup: CDR1 MDHEN, CDR2 SYDVKM. The CDR3 has 15 residues. Trimming removed 5 bases at V and 4 bases at J, with 17 bases between. In DNA form, the CDR3 reads TGTGCCAGCAGTCCACTCGGCGTAGACCGCTATGGCTACACCTTC. Protein product: CASSPLGVDRYGYTF.

This clonotype was seen many times. This chain uses TRBV24-1 with TRBJ2-3; either TRBD1 or TRBD2 may supply D (6 bases each). The CDR3 totals 14 residues. Looked up from germline, CDR1 is KGHDR and CDR2 is SFDVKD. The V end was cut by 6 bases, the J end by 3 bases, with 12 bases between. The CDR3 nucleotides are TGTGCCACCAGTCGCAGGGGAGGAACAGATACGCAGTATTTT. This translates into CATSRRGGTDTQYF.

With regard to this clonotype: A much larger clone differs from this one at a single base, so this may be a read error. The chain is built from TRBV6-2 or TRBV6-3 and TRBJ1-6; D is perhaps TRBD1 (5 bases). Germline V lookup: CDR1 MNHEY, CDR2 SVGEGT. This CDR3 region has 13 residues. CDR3 sequence (DNA): TGTGCCAACAGTTGGGGCGAGAATTCACCCCTCCACTTT. Translated: CANSWGENSPLHF.

This clonotype was observed many times. CDR3 nucleotides: TGTGCCAGCTTCGGACTAGCGGGAGATAGGTACGAGCAGTACTTC. Protein sequence: CASFGLAGDRYEQYF. The chain employs TRBV2 and TRBJ2-7; TRBD2 matches at 13 bases. Germline V gene data show CDR1 as SNHLY and CDR2 as FYNNEI. CDR3 length: 15 amino acids. V dropped 8 bases and J dropped 4; count of bases not matched to a gene: 8.

The CDR3 protein is CASRHSSGTGGGELFF. In DNA form, the CDR3 reads TGTGCCAGCAGACACTCCTCCGGGACAGGCGGCGGGGAGCTGTTTTTT. The chain links TRBV6-1 to TRBJ2-2, with 8 bases that match TRBD1. V trimming: 6 bases; J trimming: 7 bases; junction bases outside the gene matches: 13. The CDR3 consists of 16 residues. The germline CDR1 and CDR2 sequences are MNHNS and SASEGT.

This clonotype has at least ten counts. The V gene is TRBV7-9, the J gene TRBJ2-1; D possibly corresponds to TRBD1 (5 bases). V lost 1 base to trimming and J lost 12 bases, with 13 bases between them. Looked up from germline, CDR1 is SEHNR and CDR2 is FQNEAQ (reference sequence). This CDR3 has 13 amino acids. CDR3 bases: TGTGCCAGCAGCTTAGTAGGGGATGTAAGGCAGTTCTTC. Translating it yields CASSLVGDVRQFF.